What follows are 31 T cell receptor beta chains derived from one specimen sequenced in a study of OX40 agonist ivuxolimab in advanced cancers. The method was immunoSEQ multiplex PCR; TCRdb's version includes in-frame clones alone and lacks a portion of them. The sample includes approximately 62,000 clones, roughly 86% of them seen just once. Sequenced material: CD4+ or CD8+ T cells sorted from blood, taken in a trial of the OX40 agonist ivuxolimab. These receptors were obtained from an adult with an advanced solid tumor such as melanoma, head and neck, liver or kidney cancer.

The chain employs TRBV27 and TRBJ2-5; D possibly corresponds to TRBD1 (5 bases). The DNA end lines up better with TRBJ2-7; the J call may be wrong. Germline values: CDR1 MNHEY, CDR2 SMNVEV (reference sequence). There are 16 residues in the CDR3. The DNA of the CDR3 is TGTGCCAGCAGTTTATTCTGGGCACAGGCGTCAAGCGAGCAGTACTTC. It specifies CASSLFWAQASSEQYF.

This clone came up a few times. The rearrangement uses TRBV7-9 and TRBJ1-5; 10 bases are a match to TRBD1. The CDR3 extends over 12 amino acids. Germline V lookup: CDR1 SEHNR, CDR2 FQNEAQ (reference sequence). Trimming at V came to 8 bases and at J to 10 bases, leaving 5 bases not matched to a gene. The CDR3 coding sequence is TGTGCCAGCGGGACAGGGGTCGTTCCCCAGCATTTT. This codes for CASGTGVVPQHF.

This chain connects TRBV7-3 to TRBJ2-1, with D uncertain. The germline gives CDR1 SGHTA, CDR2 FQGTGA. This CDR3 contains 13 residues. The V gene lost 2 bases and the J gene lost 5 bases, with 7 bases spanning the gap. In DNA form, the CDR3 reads TGTGCCAGCAGCTTAGGGTCTCACAATGAGCAGTTCTTC. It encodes CASSLGSHNEQFF. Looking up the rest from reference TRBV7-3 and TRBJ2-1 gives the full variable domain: GAGVSQTPSNKVTEKGKYVELRCDPISGHTALYWYRQSLGQGPEFLIYFQGTGAADDSGLPNDRFFAVRPEGSVSTLKIQRTERGDSAVYLCASSLGSHNEQFFGPGTRLTVL.

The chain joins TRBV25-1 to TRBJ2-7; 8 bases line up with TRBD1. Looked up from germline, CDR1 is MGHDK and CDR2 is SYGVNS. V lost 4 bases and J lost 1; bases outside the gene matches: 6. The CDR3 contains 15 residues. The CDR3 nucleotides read TGTGCCAGCAGTGTGTTGCGGACAGGGTCCTACGAGCAGTACTTC. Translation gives CASSVLRTGSYEQYF.

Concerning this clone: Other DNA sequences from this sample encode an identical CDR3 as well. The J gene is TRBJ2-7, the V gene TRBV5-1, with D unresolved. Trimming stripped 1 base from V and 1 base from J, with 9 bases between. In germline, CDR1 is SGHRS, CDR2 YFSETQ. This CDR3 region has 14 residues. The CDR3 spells CASSLSGGSYEQYF. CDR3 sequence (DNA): TGCGCCAGCAGCTTGTCGGGCGGTTCCTACGAGCAGTACTTC.

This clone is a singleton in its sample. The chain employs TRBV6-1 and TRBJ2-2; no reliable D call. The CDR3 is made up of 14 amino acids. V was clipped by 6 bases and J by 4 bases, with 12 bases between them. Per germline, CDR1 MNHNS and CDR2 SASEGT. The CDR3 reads CASRTRMGTGELFF. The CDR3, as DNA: TGTGCCAGCAGGACAAGGATGGGCACCGGGGAGCTGTTTTTT.

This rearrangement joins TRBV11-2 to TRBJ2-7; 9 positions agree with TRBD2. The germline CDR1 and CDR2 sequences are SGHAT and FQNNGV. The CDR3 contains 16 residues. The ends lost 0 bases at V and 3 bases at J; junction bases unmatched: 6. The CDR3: CASSLDPTSGLYEQYF. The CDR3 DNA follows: TGTGCCAGCAGCTTAGATCCGACTAGCGGCCTCTACGAGCAGTACTTC.

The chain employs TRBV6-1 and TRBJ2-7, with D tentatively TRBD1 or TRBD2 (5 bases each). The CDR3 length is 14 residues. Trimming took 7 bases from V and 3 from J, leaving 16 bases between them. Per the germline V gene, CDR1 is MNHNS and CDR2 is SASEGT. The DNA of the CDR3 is TGTGCCAGCACCCTCCCCCAGGGAGACTACGAGCAGTACTTC. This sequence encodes CASTLPQGDYEQYF.

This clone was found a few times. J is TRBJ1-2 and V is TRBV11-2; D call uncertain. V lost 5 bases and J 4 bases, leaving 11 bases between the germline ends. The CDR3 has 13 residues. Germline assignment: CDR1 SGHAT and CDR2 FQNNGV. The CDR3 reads CASSAGQSYGYTF. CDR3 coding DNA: TGTGCCAGCAGCGCCGGCCAGTCCTATGGCTACACCTTC.

The CDR3 loop reads CASSLLMTDTQYF. CDR3 coding DNA: TGTGCCAGCAGTCTCTTAATGACAGATACGCAGTATTTT. J is TRBJ2-3 and V is TRBV27; D not certain. V lost 5 bases and J 3 bases, leaving 9 bases between the germline ends. CDR1 and CDR2 from the germline V gene are MNHEY and SMNVEV (reference sequence). The CDR3 has 13 residues.

CDR3: CASSLLERTSGSNEQFF. The CDR3 DNA follows: TGTGCCAGCAGCCTCTTGGAAAGGACTAGCGGGAGTAATGAGCAGTTCTTC. The chain carries TRBV7-3 and TRBJ2-1; 13 positions agree with TRBD2. The CDR3 covers 17 residues. The germline gives CDR1 SGHTA, CDR2 FQGTGA. V dropped 5 bases and J dropped 7; count of bases not matched to a gene: 11.

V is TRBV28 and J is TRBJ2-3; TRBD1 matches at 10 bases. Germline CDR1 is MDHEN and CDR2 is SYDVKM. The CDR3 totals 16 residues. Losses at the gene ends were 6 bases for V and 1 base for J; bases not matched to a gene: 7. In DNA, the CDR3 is TGTGCCAGCAGCCAAGCCGGGACAGGGGGCACAGATACGCAGTATTTT. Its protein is CASSQAGTGGTDTQYF. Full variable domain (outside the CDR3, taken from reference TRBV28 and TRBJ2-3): DVKVTQSSRYLVKRTGEKVFLECVQDMDHENMFWYRQDPGLGLRLIYFSYDVKMKEKGDIPEGYSVSREKKERFSLILESASTNQTSMYLCASSQAGTGGTDTQYFGPGTRLTVL.

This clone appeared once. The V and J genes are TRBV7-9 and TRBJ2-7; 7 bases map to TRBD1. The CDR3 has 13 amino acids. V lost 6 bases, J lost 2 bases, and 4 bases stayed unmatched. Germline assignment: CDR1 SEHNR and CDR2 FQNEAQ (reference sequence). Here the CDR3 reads CASSDRVTYEQYF. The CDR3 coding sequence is TGTGCCAGCAGTGACAGGGTGACCTACGAGCAGTACTTC. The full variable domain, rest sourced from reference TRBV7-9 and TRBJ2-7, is DTGVSQNPRHKITKRGQNVTFRCDPISEHNRLYWYRQTLGQGPEFLTYFQNEAQLEKSRLLSDRFSAERPKGSFSTLEIQRTEQGDSAMYLCASSDRVTYEQYFGPGTRLTVT.

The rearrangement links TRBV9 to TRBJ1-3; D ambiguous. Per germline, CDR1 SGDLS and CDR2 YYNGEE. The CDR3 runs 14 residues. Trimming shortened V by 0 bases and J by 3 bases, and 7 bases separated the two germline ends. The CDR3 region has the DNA TGTGCCAGCAGCGTAGGAATCAATGGAAACACCATATATTTT. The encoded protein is CASSVGINGNTIYF.

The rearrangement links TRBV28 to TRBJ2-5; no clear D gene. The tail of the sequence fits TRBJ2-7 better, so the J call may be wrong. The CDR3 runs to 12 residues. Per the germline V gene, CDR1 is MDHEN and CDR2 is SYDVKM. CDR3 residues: CASNVRGYEQYF. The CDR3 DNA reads TGTGCCAGCAACGTGAGAGGATACGAGCAGTACTTC.

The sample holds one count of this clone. CDR3 DNA: TGTGCCAGCAGCTTCGGACAGGGTGGGACGGGGGCCAACGTCCTGACTTTC. Translation: CASSFGQGGTGANVLTF. The chain combines TRBV7-2 with TRBJ2-6, with 8 bases lining up with TRBD1. The CDR3 is made up of 17 amino acids. The trim removed 3 bases at V and 4 bases at J, leaving 8 bases unmatched. CDR1 is SGHTA and CDR2 is FQGNSA in the germline V gene.

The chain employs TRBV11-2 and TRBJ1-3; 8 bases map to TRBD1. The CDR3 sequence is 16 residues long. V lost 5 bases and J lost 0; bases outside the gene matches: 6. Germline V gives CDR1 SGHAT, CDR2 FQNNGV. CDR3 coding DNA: TGTGCCAGCAGCCCGACAGGGGCCCTCTCTGGAAACACCATATATTTT. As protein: CASSPTGALSGNTIYF.

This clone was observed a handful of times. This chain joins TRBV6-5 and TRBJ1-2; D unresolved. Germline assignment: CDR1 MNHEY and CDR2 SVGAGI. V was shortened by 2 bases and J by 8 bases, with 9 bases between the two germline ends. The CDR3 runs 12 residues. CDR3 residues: CASSYGRGGYTF. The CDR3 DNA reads TGTGCCAGCAGTTACGGGCGAGGGGGCTACACCTTC.

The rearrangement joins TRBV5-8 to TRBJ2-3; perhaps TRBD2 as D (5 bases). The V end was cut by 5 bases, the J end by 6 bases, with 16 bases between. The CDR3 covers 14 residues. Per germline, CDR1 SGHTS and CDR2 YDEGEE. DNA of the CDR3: TGTGCCAGCAGTTCTGGAGGTCTAGCTGATACGCAGTATTTT. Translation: CASSSGGLADTQYF.

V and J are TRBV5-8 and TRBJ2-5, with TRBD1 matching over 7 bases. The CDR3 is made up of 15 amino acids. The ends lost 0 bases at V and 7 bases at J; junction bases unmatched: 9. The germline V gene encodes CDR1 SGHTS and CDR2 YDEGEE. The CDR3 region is CASSLGDSRFGTQYF. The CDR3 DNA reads TGTGCCAGCAGCTTGGGGGACAGCCGTTTTGGGACCCAGTACTTC.

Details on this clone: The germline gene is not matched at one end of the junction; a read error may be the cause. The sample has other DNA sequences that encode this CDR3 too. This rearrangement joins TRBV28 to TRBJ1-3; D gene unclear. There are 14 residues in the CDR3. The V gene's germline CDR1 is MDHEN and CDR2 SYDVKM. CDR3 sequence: CASNAHDSGNTIYF. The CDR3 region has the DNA TGTGCCAGCAACGCCCACGACTCTGGGAACACCATATATTTT.

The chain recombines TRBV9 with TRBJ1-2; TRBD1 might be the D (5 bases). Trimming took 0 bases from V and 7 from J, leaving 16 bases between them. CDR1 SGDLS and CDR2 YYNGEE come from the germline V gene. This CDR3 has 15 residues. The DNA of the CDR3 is TGTGCCAGCAGCGTAGGAGGGGCTGTAGGCGGTGGCTACACCTTC. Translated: CASSVGGAVGGGYTF.

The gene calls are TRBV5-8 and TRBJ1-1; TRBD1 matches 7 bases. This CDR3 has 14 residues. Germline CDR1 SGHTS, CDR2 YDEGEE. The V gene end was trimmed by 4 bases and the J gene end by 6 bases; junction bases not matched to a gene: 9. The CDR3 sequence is CASSRGQVKAEAFF. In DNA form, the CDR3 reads TGTGCCAGCAGCAGGGGGCAGGTTAAGGCTGAAGCTTTCTTT. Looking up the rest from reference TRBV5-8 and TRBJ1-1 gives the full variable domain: EAGVTQSPTHLIKTRGQQATLRCSPISGHTSVYWYQQALGLGLQFLLWYDEGEERNRGNFPPRFSGRQFPNYSSELNVNALELEDSALYLCASSRGQVKAEAFFGQGTRLTVV.

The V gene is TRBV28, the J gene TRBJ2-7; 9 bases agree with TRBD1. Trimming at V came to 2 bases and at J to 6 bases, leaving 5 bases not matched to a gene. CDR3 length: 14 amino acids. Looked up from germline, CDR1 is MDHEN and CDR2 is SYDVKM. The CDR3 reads CASSLGTGTREQYF. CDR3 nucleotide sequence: TGTGCCAGCAGTTTAGGGACAGGGACTCGCGAGCAGTACTTC.

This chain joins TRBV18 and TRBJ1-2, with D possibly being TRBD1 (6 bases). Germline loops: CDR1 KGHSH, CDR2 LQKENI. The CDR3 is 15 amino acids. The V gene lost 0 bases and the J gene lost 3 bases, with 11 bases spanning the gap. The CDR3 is CASSPPNREDYGYTF. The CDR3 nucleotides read TGTGCCAGCTCACCACCGAACAGGGAGGACTATGGCTACACCTTC.

CDR3 bases: TGTGCCAGTAGGATCGGACGAATTCAGGGACGAAACACCGGGGAGCTGTTTTTT. Translation gives CASRIGRIQGRNTGELFF. The chain joins TRBV19 to TRBJ2-2; D might be TRBD1 or TRBD2, each matching 5 bases. Trimming removed 6 bases at V and 2 bases at J, with 22 bases between. Per the germline V gene, CDR1 is LNHDA and CDR2 is SQIVND (reference sequence). The CDR3 sequence is 18 residues long. Supplemented by reference TRBV19 and TRBJ2-2, the full variable domain reads DGGITQSPKYLFRKEGQNVTLSCEQNLNHDAMYWYRQDPGQGLRLIYYSQIVNDFQKGDIAEGYSVSREKKESFPLTVTSAQKNPTAFYLCASRIGRIQGRNTGELFFGEGSRLTVL.

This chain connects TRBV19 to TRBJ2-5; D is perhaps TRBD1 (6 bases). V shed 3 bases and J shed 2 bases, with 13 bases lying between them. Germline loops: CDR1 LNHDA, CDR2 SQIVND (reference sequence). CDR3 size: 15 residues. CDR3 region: CASSIGTGNQETQYF. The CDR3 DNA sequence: TGTGCCAGTAGTATCGGAACAGGGAATCAAGAGACCCAGTACTTC.

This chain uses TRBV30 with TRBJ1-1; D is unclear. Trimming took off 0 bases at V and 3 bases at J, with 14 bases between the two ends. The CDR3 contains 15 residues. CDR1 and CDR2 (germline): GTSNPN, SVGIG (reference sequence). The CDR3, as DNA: TGTGCCTGGAGTGTATGGGGAAGGAAGGACACTGAAGCTTTCTTT. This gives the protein CAWSVWGRKDTEAFF.

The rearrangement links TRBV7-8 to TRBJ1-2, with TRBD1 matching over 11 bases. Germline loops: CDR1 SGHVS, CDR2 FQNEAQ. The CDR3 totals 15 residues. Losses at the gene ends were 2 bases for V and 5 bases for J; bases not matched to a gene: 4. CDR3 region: CASSLSGTGGYGYTF. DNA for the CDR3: TGTGCCAGCAGCTTATCAGGGACAGGGGGTTATGGCTACACCTTC.

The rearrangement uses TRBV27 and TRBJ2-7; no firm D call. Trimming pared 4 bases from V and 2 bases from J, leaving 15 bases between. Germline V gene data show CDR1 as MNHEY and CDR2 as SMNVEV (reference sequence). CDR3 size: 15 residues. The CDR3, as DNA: TGTGCCAGCAGTTCTACTAAGAGAACCCCCTACGAGCAGTACTTC. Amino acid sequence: CASSSTKRTPYEQYF.

The CDR3 loop is CASSANPATNNQPQHF. CDR3 coding DNA: TGCGCCAGCAGCGCCAATCCAGCCACAAACAATCAGCCCCAGCATTTT. The chain carries TRBV4-1 and TRBJ1-5; no clear D. The germline CDR1 and CDR2 sequences are MGHRA and YSYEKL. This CDR3 has 16 residues. Trimming cost V 5 bases and J 3 bases, with 17 bases left between them.